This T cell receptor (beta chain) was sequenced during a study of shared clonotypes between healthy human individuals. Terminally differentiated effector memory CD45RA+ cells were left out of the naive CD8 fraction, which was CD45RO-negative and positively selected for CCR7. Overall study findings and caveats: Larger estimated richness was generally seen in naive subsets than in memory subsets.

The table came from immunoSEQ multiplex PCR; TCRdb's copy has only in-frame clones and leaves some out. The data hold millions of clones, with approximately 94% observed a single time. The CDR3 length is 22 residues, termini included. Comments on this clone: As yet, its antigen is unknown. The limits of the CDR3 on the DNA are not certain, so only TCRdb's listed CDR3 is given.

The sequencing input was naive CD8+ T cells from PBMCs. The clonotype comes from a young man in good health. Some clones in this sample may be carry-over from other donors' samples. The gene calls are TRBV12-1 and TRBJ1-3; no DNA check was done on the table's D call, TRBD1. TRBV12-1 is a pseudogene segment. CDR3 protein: CASSFRVGQFGTGSGPGNTIYF.